The clone carrying this T cell receptor (beta chain) has ten or more counts. Its antigen is undetermined. CDR3 size: 14 residues. V lost 5 bases to trimming and J lost 6 bases, with 14 bases between them. From germline, CDR1 is SGHVS and CDR2 FQNEAQ. With template switching, a universal primer site was added, and the cDNA carried unique molecular identifiers. TCRdb re-called the 5' RACE reads with MiXCR, one entry per CDR3 protein. Of some 710,000 distinct CDR3 sequences in the sample, around 6% were seen once. The data were obtained in a study of identical twins. Study conclusions and caveats: Fewer insertions marked abundant cord blood beta clonotypes; young adult naive trended weakly, memory not at all. Monozygotic twins shared more out-of-frame TCR alpha than recombination models predicted. Partly confounded zero-insertion analyses could result from invariant MAIT and iNKT cells.

Sequenced material: naive T cells sorted from blood. The origin of this receptor is a man aged 18 to 29 in good health. J is TRBJ1-5 and V is TRBV7-8, with D perhaps matching TRBD1 (6 bases). The DNA for the CDR3 is TGTGCCAGCAGCCACGACAGGACCCTTCAGCCCCAGCATTTT. It specifies CASSHDRTLQPQHF.